This T cell receptor (beta chain) originates from a study of cytomegalovirus exposure and HLA in healthy donors. Broader study findings: Several V segments, TRBV6-2 and TRBV6-3 among them, could not be told apart and were dropped.

Amplification used 60 Vbeta primers and 13 Jbeta primers. Measured with immunoSEQ multiplex PCR; TCRdb has only the in-frame clones, and not every one. The repertoire includes under 130,000 clones, roughly 13% of them detected once, and approximately 15% sits in the top ten. After removal of 2 bases from V and 1 base from J, the junction contained 15 bases not matched to a gene. The V gene's germline CDR1 is KGHSH and CDR2 LQKENI. The CDR3 is 20 amino acids. This clone was recorded a few times. Its target is not known. Sequencing was done on a sample of PBMCs. The origin of this receptor is a man aged 40-55 years in good health and CMV-seropositive. The V call is TRBV18, the J call TRBJ1-5; 9 bases map to TRBD1. The CDR3 protein is CASSPDIRTGEVRSNQPQHF. The CDR3 DNA is TGTGCCAGCTCACCAGACATAAGGACAGGGGAGGTTAGGAGCAATCAGCCCCAGCATTTT.